The sequence of this T cell receptor (beta chain) was determined in a study of blood T cells in healthy people across ages. Points from the study as a whole: Diversity of TCR beta per million T cells declined in a roughly linear way with age. Strong correlation linked observed beta diversity and percent naive T cells.

V shed 0 bases and J shed 7 bases, with 13 bases lying between them. Per the germline V gene, CDR1 is LGHDT and CDR2 is YNNKEL (reference sequence). The CDR3 sequence is 14 residues long. For this clonotype: Its antigen is undetermined.

A second PCR, run for about 6 to 11 cycles, used a sample-barcoded 5' primer plus a J-beta primer mix. TCRdb ran MiXCR on the 5' RACE reads and lists one entry per CDR3 protein. This table has roughly 800,000 distinct CDR3 sequences, about 48% appearing once. This receptor was taken from an elderly man in good health. V usage is TRBV3-1 and J usage is TRBJ2-7, with a weak D call TRBD2 (6 bases). The sequencing sample was made of blood. The CDR3 reads CASSQDPGGSEQYF. CDR3 nucleotide sequence: TGTGCCAGCAGCCAAGATCCTGGGGGGAGTGAGCAGTACTTC.